The next 28 T cell receptor beta chains were all read from a single sample in a study of T cell responses to AZD1222 COVID-19 vaccine. Profiled with immunoSEQ multiplex PCR; TCRdb holds only in-frame clones, not every one. The table has 130,000 to 150,000 clones, around 90% seen once; the top ten hold approximately 2%. Material: peripheral blood, obtained on day 0 of AZD1222 vaccination. These receptors all stem from an adult in good health.

The gene calls are TRBV5-4 and TRBJ2-7, with 13 bases fitting TRBD2. Germline assignment: CDR1 SGHNT and CDR2 YYREEE (reference sequence). CDR3 length equals 16 residues. With 2 bases clipped from V and 2 bases from J, the junction kept 4 bases outside the gene matches. The chain's CDR3 is CASSFLLAGGPYEQYF. The CDR3 DNA reads as TGTGCCAGCAGCTTCCTACTAGCGGGGGGGCCCTACGAGCAGTACTTC.

V usage is TRBV7-9 and J usage is TRBJ1-2; 8 nucleotides line up with TRBD1. CDR3 length: 16 residues. With 5 bases clipped from V and 2 bases from J, the junction kept 10 bases outside the gene matches. Germline V lookup: CDR1 SEHNR, CDR2 FQNEAQ (reference sequence). The CDR3 DNA is TGTGCCAGCAGCCAACAAGGGACAGGAGGGAACTATGGCTACACCTTC. It codes for CASSQQGTGGNYGYTF. The full variable domain, completed using reference TRBV7-9 and TRBJ1-2, is DTGVSQNPRHKITKRGQNVTFRCDPISEHNRLYWYRQTLGQGPEFLTYFQNEAQLEKSRLLSDRFSAERPKGSFSTLEIQRTEQGDSAMYLCASSQQGTGGNYGYTFGSGTRLTVV.

In this sample, this clone turned up once. J is TRBJ1-5 and V is TRBV7-9; perhaps TRBD1 as D (6 bases). The CDR3 is made up of 15 amino acids. V was trimmed by 5 bases and J by 2 bases, leaving 13 bases between them. The germline gives CDR1 SEHNR, CDR2 FQNEAQ (reference sequence). The DNA of the CDR3 is TGTGCCAGCAGCCCAACAGGGACGGGCAATCAGCCCCAGCATTTT. Residues: CASSPTGTGNQPQHF.

CDR3 region: CASSLDAFEGPHYGYTF. The DNA of the CDR3 is TGTGCCAGCAGCTTAGATGCCTTCGAGGGACCGCACTATGGCTACACCTTC. The gene calls are TRBV11-2 and TRBJ1-2, with D perhaps matching TRBD1 (5 bases). Germline CDR1 SGHAT, CDR2 FQNNGV. CDR3 length: 17 amino acids. The V and J ends lost 0 bases and 3 bases respectively, with 17 bases between them.

The V call is TRBV7-2, the J call TRBJ1-5, with 9 bases that match TRBD1. The V gene's germline CDR1 is SGHTA and CDR2 FQGNSA. The CDR3 contains 16 residues. The V gene end was trimmed by 5 bases and the J gene end by 6 bases; junction bases not matched to a gene: 11. CDR3 nucleotides: TGTGCCAGCAGCCCGACAGGGGGAACCTGGGGTCAGCCCCAGCATTTT. It is translated as CASSPTGGTWGQPQHF. The variable domain in full, with the rest retrieved from reference TRBV7-2 and TRBJ1-5, is GAGVSQSPSNKVTEKGKDVELRCDPISGHTALYWYRQSLGQGLEFLIYFQGNSAPDKSGLPSDRFSAERTGGSVSTLTIQRTQQEDSAVYLCASSPTGGTWGQPQHFGDGTRLSIL.

The rearrangement uses TRBV14 and TRBJ2-7, with a possible D match to TRBD2 (6 bases). CDR1 and CDR2 (germline): SGHDN, FVKESK. V lost 6 bases and J lost 2, with 14 bases in between. This CDR3 is 14 amino acids long. CDR3 DNA: TGTGCCAGCAGGTCCGGGGGACCGCCCTACGAGCAGTACTTC. Protein: CASRSGGPPYEQYF.

The V and J genes are TRBV5-1 and TRBJ2-5; a weak D match, TRBD2 (7 bases). The V gene's germline CDR1 is SGHRS and CDR2 YFSETQ. The CDR3 consists of 14 residues. With 2 bases removed from V and 3 bases from J, the gap between germline ends came to 11 bases. The CDR3 nucleotides are TGCGCCAGCAGCTTTGCGGGGGCCGAAGAGACCCAGTACTTC. Amino acid sequence: CASSFAGAEETQYF.

The J gene is TRBJ2-3, the V gene TRBV5-4; no firm D call. V gave up 4 bases and J gave up 5 bases, with 17 bases separating them. The CDR3 covers 15 residues. The germline V gene has CDR1 SGHNT and CDR2 YYREEE (reference sequence). CDR3 residues: CASSGDPSFKDTQYF. As DNA, the CDR3 is TGTGCCAGCAGCGGGGATCCTAGTTTCAAAGATACGCAGTATTTT.

The V gene is TRBV5-4, the J gene TRBJ2-5; TRBD2 might be the D (6 bases). Germline lookup yields CDR1 SGHNT and CDR2 YYREEE (reference sequence). This CDR3 has 14 residues. V lost 4 bases, J lost 5 bases, and 15 bases lay in between. The CDR3 protein is CASSASSVRETQYF. CDR3 nucleotide sequence: TGTGCCAGCAGCGCCTCTAGCGTTCGGGAGACCCAGTACTTC.

The chain has TRBV7-2 and TRBJ1-1; D ambiguous. CDR3 length: 13 amino acids. V was trimmed by 5 bases and J by 3 bases, leaving 10 bases between them. The germline CDR1 and CDR2 sequences are SGHTA and FQGNSA. CDR3: CASSALRDTEAFF. DNA of the CDR3: TGTGCCAGCAGCGCCTTAAGGGACACTGAAGCTTTCTTT.

The V gene is TRBV30, the J gene TRBJ1-6, with 7 bases lining up with TRBD1. Germline V gives CDR1 GTSNPN, CDR2 SVGIG (reference sequence). V lost 5 bases, J lost 8 bases, and 12 bases stayed unmatched. CDR3 length: 15 amino acids. The CDR3 loop reads CAWGGQQGWDSPLHF. The CDR3 DNA is TGTGCCTGGGGAGGGCAACAGGGGTGGGATTCACCCCTCCACTTT.

This clone was recorded only once. The CDR3, as DNA: TGTGCCAGCAGCTTAGGGACAGGGGACGATGAGCAGTACTTC. Translated, it gives CASSLGTGDDEQYF. The chain has TRBV7-9 and TRBJ2-7; TRBD1 matches at 9 bases. Trimming took 1 base from V and 7 from J; bases not matched to a gene: 5. This CDR3 comprises 14 residues. Germline V CDR1 and CDR2: SEHNR, FQNEAQ (reference sequence).

DNA of the CDR3: TGTGCCAGCAGCCCGGCGGGCCCAGGGGGCACCGGGGAGCTGTTTTTT. As protein: CASSPAGPGGTGELFF. The chain joins TRBV5-4 to TRBJ2-2, with 7 bases identical to TRBD1. Trimming took 4 bases from V and 4 from J; bases not matched to a gene: 10. The CDR3 extends over 16 amino acids. The germline gives CDR1 SGHNT, CDR2 YYREEE (reference sequence).

The chain combines TRBV7-8 with TRBJ1-2; D gene unclear. This CDR3 contains 17 residues. The germline V gene has CDR1 SGHVS and CDR2 FQNEAQ. V shed 1 base and J shed 6 bases, with 21 bases lying between them. Here the CDR3 reads CASSLVRHVRLRDGYTF. As DNA, the CDR3 is TGTGCCAGCAGCTTAGTTCGACACGTTCGTTTACGTGATGGCTACACCTTC. Supplemented by reference TRBV7-8 and TRBJ1-2, the full variable domain reads GAGVSQSPRYKVAKRGQDVALRCDPISGHVSLFWYQQALGQGPEFLTYFQNEAQLDKSGLPSDRFFAERPEGSVSTLKIQRTQQEDSAVYLCASSLVRHVRLRDGYTFGSGTRLTVV.

The chain combines TRBV14 with TRBJ1-2; D not resolved. Germline V gene data show CDR1 as SGHDN and CDR2 as FVKESK. The CDR3 is 15 residues long. Between the trimmed V and J ends, which lost 0 bases and 4 bases, there was a span of 12 bases. The CDR3 region has the DNA TGTGCCAGCAGCCAAGATCTGGGCCCGAGCTATGGCTACACCTTC. Protein product: CASSQDLGPSYGYTF.

The chain links TRBV7-8 to TRBJ1-1; D might be TRBD1 (5 bases). Germline loops: CDR1 SGHVS, CDR2 FQNEAQ. V was cut by 5 bases and J by 7 bases, with 17 bases left in between. The length of the CDR3 is 14 residues. The CDR3 bases are TGTGCCAGCAGCCAGGCGGGGGGGAGGAGTGAAGCTTTCTTT. This codes for CASSQAGGRSEAFF.

V gene TRBV7-9 combines with J gene TRBJ2-7, with 7 bases lining up with TRBD1. The CDR3 runs 14 residues. The germline gives CDR1 SEHNR, CDR2 FQNEAQ (reference sequence). Trimming cost V 1 base and J 2 bases; bases outside gene matches: 2. The CDR3 DNA sequence: TGTGCCAGCAGCTTAGGACAGGGAACCTACGAGCAGTACTTC. Its protein is CASSLGQGTYEQYF.

The chain combines TRBV5-6 with TRBJ1-4; 9 nucleotides line up with TRBD1. This CDR3 is built from 16 residues. V lost 4 bases to trimming and J lost 7 bases; unmatched junction nucleotides: 11. The V gene's germline CDR1 is SGHDT and CDR2 YYEEEE. The CDR3 DNA reads as TGTGCCAGCAGCCAACTCAGACAGGGGGTGGGTGAAAAACTGTTTTTT. This gives the protein CASSQLRQGVGEKLFF.

The chain has TRBV5-1 and TRBJ1-1; D ambiguous. This CDR3 spans 14 amino acids. The germline gives CDR1 SGHRS, CDR2 YFSETQ. V dropped 7 bases and J dropped 2 bases, with 15 bases sitting between them. CDR3 residues: CASGMAGVNTEAFF. The CDR3, as DNA: TGCGCCAGCGGTATGGCGGGAGTAAACACTGAAGCTTTCTTT.

V gene TRBV11-3 combines with J gene TRBJ2-7; D is uncertain. This CDR3 is 12 amino acids long. Germline CDR1 SGHNT, CDR2 YENEEA. V was shortened by 5 bases and J by 3 bases, with 8 bases between the two germline ends. CDR3 DNA sequence: TGTGCCAGCAGCCCTCTGCACTACGAGCAGTACTTC. Residues: CASSPLHYEQYF.

This sequence joins TRBV5-6 and TRBJ2-1, with TRBD2 matching 12 bases. The V and J ends lost 2 bases and 4 bases, in that order; junction bases with no gene match: 1. CDR1 is SGHDT, CDR2 YYEEEE, per germline. The CDR3 is made up of 15 amino acids. The CDR3 nucleotides are TGTGCCAGCAGCTTCGGACTAGCGGGGTACAATGAGCAGTTCTTC. This translates into CASSFGLAGYNEQFF.

By sample fraction, this clone is medium-sized (0.01 to 0.1%). In DNA, the CDR3 is TGTGCCAGCAGCGTAGCGGGGACTGGAAACACCATATATTTT. Translation gives CASSVAGTGNTIYF. This chain links TRBV9 with TRBJ1-3; D unclear. Germline V gene lookup returns CDR1 SGDLS and CDR2 YYNGEE. The V and J ends lost 0 bases and 2 bases respectively, with 6 bases between them. This CDR3 is 14 amino acids long.

V and J are TRBV4-1 and TRBJ2-7, with D tentatively TRBD1 (6 bases). The CDR3 has 15 residues. Deletions cut 0 bases from V and 3 bases from J, with 12 bases between. Looked up from germline, CDR1 is MGHRA and CDR2 is YSYEKL. For the CDR3, the DNA is TGCGCCAGCAGCCAAGATCCCGGGACATACTACGAGCAGTACTTC. It encodes CASSQDPGTYYEQYF.

This chain uses TRBV7-2 with TRBJ1-2; 7 bases agree with TRBD1. CDR3 length: 14 amino acids. Germline V gene sequence: CDR1 SGHTA, CDR2 FQGNSA. J lost 10 bases, V lost 1 base, and 9 bases had no gene match. DNA of the CDR3: TGTGCCAGCAGCTTAGGTAACAGGGGAGGTCCCTACACCTTC. It translates to CASSLGNRGGPYTF.

CDR3 DNA sequence: TGTGCCATCAGACGACAGGGGCCCCATAACTATGGCTACACCTTC. Protein sequence: CAIRRQGPHNYGYTF. The chain has TRBV10-3 and TRBJ1-2; 8 bases agree with TRBD1. CDR1 ENHRY and CDR2 SYGVKD come from the germline V gene. The junction had 7 bases not matched to a gene; V was cut back by 6 bases and J by 1 base. This CDR3 is 15 amino acids long.

The CDR3 DNA sequence: TGTGCCATCAGTGAGTCGGGAAGCGGAGGCCCCTACGAGCAGTACTTC. Protein: CAISESGSGGPYEQYF. The gene calls are TRBV10-3 and TRBJ2-7; D possibly corresponds to TRBD2 (5 bases). The CDR3 length is 16 residues. Germline V gives CDR1 ENHRY, CDR2 SYGVKD. With 0 bases removed from V and 2 bases from J, the gap between germline ends came to 14 bases.

The J gene is TRBJ1-2, the V gene TRBV7-2, with D possibly matching TRBD1 (6 bases). Per the germline V gene, CDR1 is SGHTA and CDR2 is FQGNSA. V dropped 1 base and J dropped 3 bases, with 18 bases sitting between them. The CDR3 contains 17 residues. The CDR3 nucleotides are TGTGCCAGCAGCTTAGAGGCAGGGGAGGGGACCGACTATGGCTACACCTTC. This gives the protein CASSLEAGEGTDYGYTF.

The genes are TRBV5-1 and TRBJ2-3; 14 bases align to TRBD2. In germline, CDR1 is SGHRS, CDR2 YFSETQ. The V gene end was trimmed by 4 bases and the J gene end by 4 bases; junction bases not matched to a gene: 5. The CDR3 is 16 residues long. CDR3 sequence: CASSAGLAGGADTQYF. The CDR3 region has the DNA TGCGCCAGCAGCGCCGGACTAGCGGGGGGTGCAGATACGCAGTATTTT.